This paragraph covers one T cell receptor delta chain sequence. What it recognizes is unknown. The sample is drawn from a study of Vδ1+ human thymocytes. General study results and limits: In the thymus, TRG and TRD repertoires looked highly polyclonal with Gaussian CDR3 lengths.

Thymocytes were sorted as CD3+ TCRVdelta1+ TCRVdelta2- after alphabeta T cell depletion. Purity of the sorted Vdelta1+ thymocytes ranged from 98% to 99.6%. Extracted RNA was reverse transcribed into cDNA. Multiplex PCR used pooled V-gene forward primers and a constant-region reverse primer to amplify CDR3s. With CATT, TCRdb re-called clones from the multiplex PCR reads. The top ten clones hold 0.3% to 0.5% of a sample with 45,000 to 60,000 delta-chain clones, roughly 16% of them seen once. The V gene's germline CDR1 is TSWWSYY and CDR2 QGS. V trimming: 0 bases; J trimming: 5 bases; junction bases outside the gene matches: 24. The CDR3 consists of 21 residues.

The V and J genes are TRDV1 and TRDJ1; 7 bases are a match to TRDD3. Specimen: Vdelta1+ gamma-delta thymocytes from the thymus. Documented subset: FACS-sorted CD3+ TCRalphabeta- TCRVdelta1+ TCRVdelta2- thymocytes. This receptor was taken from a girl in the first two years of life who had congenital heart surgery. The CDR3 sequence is CALGELCPALGILSGQDKLIF. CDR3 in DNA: TGTGCTCTTGGGGAACTATGCCCCGCACTGGGGATCTTATCGGGCCAAGATAAACTCATCTTT.